This record covers a single T cell receptor (beta chain). As yet, its antigen is unknown. The data stem from a study of T cells in Graves' hyperthyroidism and ophthalmopathy. Study as a whole: Peripheral blood was obtained at initial diagnosis, preceding any treatment.

Template material for amplifying TCR beta CDR3 regions consisted of RNA transcripts. A set of HTBI primers served as the primers for a first-round RT-PCR of the TCR CDR3. MiXCR, run by TCRdb on the multiplex PCR reads, gives a single entry per CDR3 protein. The sample contains around 340,000 distinct CDR3 sequences, 20% to 25% of which appear only once. General study findings and limits: Also found in blood were most expanded thyroid clonotypes above 0.001.

Exclusion of patients followed from uncontrolled infection, other autoimmune disease, pregnancy or lactation. The receptor was derived from a woman in her fifties or sixties with Graves' hyperthyroidism. Sequenced material: blood.

The CDR3 loop is CASSRARWPYGYTF. CDR3 in DNA: TGTGCCAGCAGTAGGGCCCGGTGGCCCTATGGCTACACCTTC. The rearrangement joins TRBV12-3 or TRBV12-4 to TRBJ1-2; D ambiguous. V was cut by 5 bases and J by 4 bases, with 14 bases left in between. The CDR3 is 14 amino acids.